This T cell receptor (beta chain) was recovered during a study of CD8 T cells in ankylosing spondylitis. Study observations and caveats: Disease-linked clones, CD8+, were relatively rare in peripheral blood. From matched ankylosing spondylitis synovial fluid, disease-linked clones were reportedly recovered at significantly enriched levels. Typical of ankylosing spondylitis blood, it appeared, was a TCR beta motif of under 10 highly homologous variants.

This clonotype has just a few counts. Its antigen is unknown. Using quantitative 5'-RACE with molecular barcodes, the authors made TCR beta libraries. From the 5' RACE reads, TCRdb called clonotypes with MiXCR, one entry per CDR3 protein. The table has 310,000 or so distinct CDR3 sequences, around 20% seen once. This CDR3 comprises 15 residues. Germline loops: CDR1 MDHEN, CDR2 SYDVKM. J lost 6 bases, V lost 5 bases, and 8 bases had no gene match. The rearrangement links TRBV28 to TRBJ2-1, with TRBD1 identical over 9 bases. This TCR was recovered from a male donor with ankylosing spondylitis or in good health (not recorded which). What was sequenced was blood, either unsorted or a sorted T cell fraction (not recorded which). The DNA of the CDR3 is TGTGCCAGCAGTATGACCGGGACAGGGTCCAATGAGCAGTTCTTC. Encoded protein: CASSMTGTGSNEQFF.